Following are 30 T cell receptor beta chains from one sample sequenced in a study of blood T cell repertoires in COVID-19. The method was immunoSEQ multiplex PCR; TCRdb's version includes in-frame clones alone and lacks a portion of them. This table has over 130,000 clones, under 90% appearing once. Material for sequencing was PBMCs or T cells enriched from blood (not recorded which). Receptors were obtained from a man aged 50 to 60 in a cohort exposed to, infected with or recovered from COVID-19 (not recorded which).

This sequence joins TRBV19 and TRBJ1-2, with 9 bases that match TRBD1. The CDR3 is 15 amino acids. CDR1 is LNHDA, CDR2 SQIVND, per germline (reference sequence). Unmatched junction bases numbered 8, after V lost 4 bases and J lost 5 bases. In DNA, the CDR3 is TGTGCCAGTAGTACCGGACAGGGGCTCTTATATGGCTACACCTTC. It codes for CASSTGQGLLYGYTF.

This chain links TRBV9 with TRBJ2-2; tentative D call: TRBD1 (6 bases). CDR1 and CDR2 from the germline V gene are SGDLS and YYNGEE. This CDR3 has 14 residues. With 3 bases removed from V and 4 bases from J, the gap between germline ends came to 10 bases. The CDR3 DNA follows: TGTGCCAGCAGCGGAGGGGGAGTCACCGGGGAGCTGTTTTTT. Its translation: CASSGGGVTGELFF.

The CDR3 DNA is TGTGCCAGCAGCTTAGGGCCGGATGGCGGTTACTATGGCTACACCTTC. This translates into CASSLGPDGGYYGYTF. The chain combines TRBV7-2 with TRBJ1-2; D gene uncertain. The V end lost 1 base, the J end lost 3 bases, and 15 bases lay between the germline ends. The CDR3 spans 16 residues. Germline CDR1 is SGHTA and CDR2 is FQGNSA.

This clone was seen a single time. The chain recombines TRBV5-6 with TRBJ2-7; the D gene is possibly TRBD1 (6 bases). V was trimmed by 4 bases and J by 5 bases, leaving 19 bases between them. Germline V gives CDR1 SGHDT, CDR2 YYEEEE. CDR3 length: 15 amino acids. CDR3 in amino acids: CASSHPGQAFDEQYF. In DNA, the CDR3 is TGTGCCAGCAGCCATCCGGGACAAGCCTTCGACGAGCAGTACTTC.

This chain uses TRBV9 with TRBJ2-1, with TRBD1 matching 8 bases. The germline V gene has CDR1 SGDLS and CDR2 YYNGEE. The CDR3 loop spans 15 amino acids. After removal of 4 bases from V and 1 base from J, the junction contained 4 bases not matched to a gene. DNA of the CDR3: TGTGCCAGCAGCACTACAGGGGGATCCTACAATGAGCAGTTCTTC. It translates to CASSTTGGSYNEQFF.

The chain has TRBV3-1 (or the pseudogene TRBV3-2) and TRBJ2-7, with 9 bases matching TRBD2. There are 15 residues in the CDR3. Trimming at V came to 0 bases and at J to 2 bases, leaving 2 bases not matched to a gene. Germline CDR1 and CDR2: LGHDT and YNNKEL (reference sequence). The CDR3 protein is CASSQELAGPYEQYF. The CDR3 coding sequence is TGTGCCAGCAGCCAAGAGCTAGCGGGACCCTACGAGCAGTACTTC.

The chain employs TRBV6-2 or TRBV6-3 and TRBJ1-3, with D maybe TRBD1 (6 bases). Germline V gene sequence: CDR1 MNHEY, CDR2 SVGEGT. Trimming took 5 bases from V and 3 from J, leaving 11 bases between them. The CDR3 is 14 residues long. The CDR3 sequence: CASSQGSGGNTIYF. CDR3 bases: TGTGCCAGCAGTCAGGGGAGCGGTGGAAACACCATATATTTT.

CDR3 coding DNA: TGTGCCAGCAGCGTAGGGCAGAGGGGGGAGACCCAGTACTTC. Encoded protein: CASSVGQRGETQYF. This rearrangement joins TRBV9 to TRBJ2-5, with TRBD1 as a possible D gene (6 bases). This CDR3 has 14 amino acids. V was cut by 0 bases and J by 5 bases, with 11 bases left in between. CDR1 SGDLS and CDR2 YYNGEE come from the germline V gene.

V and J are TRBV4-1 and TRBJ1-1; D unclear. Germline CDR1 MGHRA, CDR2 YSYEKL. The CDR3 length is 15 residues. V was clipped by 0 bases and J by 1 base, with 9 bases between them. CDR3 sequence reads: CASSQDSGGNTEAFF. CDR3 bases: TGCGCCAGCAGCCAAGATAGCGGAGGGAACACTGAAGCTTTCTTT.

V is TRBV5-6 and J is TRBJ2-7, with 11 nucleotides matching TRBD2. V lost 0 bases to trimming and J lost 5 bases; unmatched junction nucleotides: 4. Germline V gene sequence: CDR1 SGHDT, CDR2 YYEEEE. The CDR3 has 15 amino acids. This chain's CDR3 is CASSLELAGVNEQYF. CDR3 sequence (DNA): TGTGCCAGCAGCTTGGAACTAGCGGGAGTAAACGAGCAGTACTTC.

The chain is built from TRBV14 and TRBJ1-6, with a tentative D call TRBD1 (5 bases). Germline-derived CDR1 and CDR2 are SGHDN and FVKESK. This CDR3 has 13 residues. Trimming cost V 5 bases and J 12 bases, with 14 bases left between them. CDR3 sequence: CASSGSGGRPLHF. The CDR3 DNA reads as TGTGCCAGCAGCGGGTCGGGGGGAAGACCCCTCCACTTT.

The rearrangement uses TRBV11-2 and TRBJ2-1; D not certain. V was clipped by 0 bases and J by 3 bases, with 12 bases between them. Germline CDR1 is SGHAT and CDR2 is FQNNGV. CDR3 length equals 16 residues. The CDR3 region has the DNA TGTGCCAGCAGCTTAGATATAGTCCTCGTCTACAATGAGCAGTTCTTC. Translation: CASSLDIVLVYNEQFF.

This chain connects TRBV27 to TRBJ1-6, with 7 bases fitting TRBD1. Germline CDR1 reads MNHEY; CDR2 reads SMNVEV (reference sequence). V shed 5 bases and J 10 bases; nucleotides not matched to a gene: 17. This CDR3 is 17 amino acids long. CDR3 in amino acids: CASSNTLRRGLESPLHF. CDR3 in DNA: TGTGCCAGCAGTAACACTCTCCGTAGGGGGCTGGAATCACCCCTCCACTTT.

The rearrangement links TRBV3-1 (or the pseudogene TRBV3-2) to TRBJ2-1, with 8 bases aligning to TRBD2. The length of the CDR3 is 16 residues. V trimming: 2 bases; J trimming: 3 bases; junction bases outside the gene matches: 6. The V gene's germline CDR1 is LGHDT and CDR2 YNNKEL (reference sequence). CDR3: CASSQSGGRNYNEQFF. Written as DNA, the CDR3 is TGTGCCAGCAGCCAATCGGGCGGGAGGAACTACAATGAGCAGTTCTTC.

V gene TRBV5-6 combines with J gene TRBJ2-3, with D hard to call. Germline CDR1 and CDR2: SGHDT and YYEEEE. The CDR3 length is 13 residues. V lost 0 bases and J 2 bases, leaving 4 bases between the germline ends. DNA of the CDR3: TGTGCCAGCAGCTTGGAAGCCACAGATACGCAGTATTTT. Amino acid sequence: CASSLEATDTQYF.

This chain connects TRBV6-2 or TRBV6-3 to TRBJ1-6; D uncertain. Between the trimmed V and J ends, which lost 2 bases and 8 bases, there was a span of 7 bases. Germline CDR1 and CDR2: MNHEY and SVGEGT. This CDR3 region has 13 residues. Here the CDR3 DNA reads TGTGCCAGCAGTTACGGGAGGGATTCACCCCTCCACTTT. This codes for CASSYGRDSPLHF.

The chain is built from TRBV4-3 and TRBJ2-5; the D gene is possibly TRBD1 (5 bases). There are 14 residues in the CDR3. The germline CDR1 and CDR2 sequences are LGHNA and YSLEER. V was pared by 0 bases and J by 5 bases, with 10 bases between. CDR3 amino acids: CASSQDLGDETQYF. The CDR3 region has the DNA TGCGCCAGCAGCCAAGATCTAGGGGATGAGACCCAGTACTTC.

The chain links TRBV30 to TRBJ1-6; the D gene is possibly TRBD1 (6 bases). V was pared by 3 bases and J by 6 bases, with 21 bases between. CDR3 length: 17 amino acids. CDR1 is GTSNPN and CDR2 is SVGIG in the germline V gene (reference sequence). The CDR3 protein is CAWSPAPDSRLNSPLHF. CDR3 coding DNA: TGTGCCTGGAGCCCAGCCCCGGACAGTCGGCTTAATTCACCCCTCCACTTT.

The CDR3 coding sequence is TGTGCCAGCGCAGGACCTCAGACTCCGGGACAGGAGCCACTAGAAAACTATGGCTACACCTTC. Translated, it gives CASAGPQTPGQEPLENYGYTF. The chain uses TRBV2 and TRBJ1-2, with 8 bases matching TRBD1. V dropped 8 bases and J dropped 2; count of bases not matched to a gene: 28. CDR1 is SNHLY and CDR2 is FYNNEI in the germline V gene. There are 21 residues in the CDR3.

This clone has just one count. V gene TRBV7-2 combines with J gene TRBJ2-1, with D possibly TRBD2 on 7 matching bases. The CDR3 extends over 14 amino acids. V lost 3 bases and J lost 8, with 14 bases in between. Germline V CDR1 and CDR2: SGHTA, FQGNSA. The CDR3 sequence: CASSFGTRGDEQFF. The CDR3 nucleotides are TGTGCCAGCAGCTTCGGGACACGGGGGGATGAGCAGTTCTTC. Full variable domain (outside the CDR3, taken from reference TRBV7-2 and TRBJ2-1): GAGVSQSPSNKVTEKGKDVELRCDPISGHTALYWYRQSLGQGLEFLIYFQGNSAPDKSGLPSDRFSAERTGGSVSTLTIQRTQQEDSAVYLCASSFGTRGDEQFFGPGTRLTVL.

V gene TRBV5-4 combines with J gene TRBJ2-4; tentatively, D is TRBD1 (6 bases). From germline, CDR1 is SGHNT and CDR2 YYREEE (reference sequence). The CDR3 is made up of 14 amino acids. The V end was cut by 0 bases, the J end by 8 bases, with 12 bases between. The CDR3 sequence is CASSLEGGMDIQYF. The CDR3, as DNA: TGTGCCAGCAGCTTGGAAGGGGGAATGGACATTCAGTACTTC.

The genes are TRBV5-1 and TRBJ2-1; D perhaps matches TRBD2 (6 bases). Per the germline V gene, CDR1 is SGHRS and CDR2 is YFSETQ. The V end was cut by 0 bases, the J end by 2 bases, with 12 bases between. The CDR3 runs 16 residues. The CDR3 sequence: CASSLAAVAAYNEQFF. DNA of the CDR3: TGCGCCAGCAGCTTGGCCGCGGTAGCGGCCTACAATGAGCAGTTCTTC.

The gene calls are TRBV19 and TRBJ1-5, with 9 nucleotides matching TRBD1. Trimming took 0 bases from V and 7 from J; bases not matched to a gene: 7. This CDR3 is built from 16 residues. In germline, CDR1 is LNHDA, CDR2 SQIVND (reference sequence). CDR3 nucleotides: TGTGCCAGTAGTATAGATACAGGGGGCTTGATGCAGCCCCAGCATTTT. This translates into CASSIDTGGLMQPQHF. The whole variable domain, filled in from reference TRBV19 and TRBJ1-5, reads DGGITQSPKYLFRKEGQNVTLSCEQNLNHDAMYWYRQDPGQGLRLIYYSQIVNDFQKGDIAEGYSVSREKKESFPLTVTSAQKNPTAFYLCASSIDTGGLMQPQHFGDGTRLSIL.

V is TRBV4-3 and J is TRBJ1-2, with 7 bases matching TRBD1. Germline V gene lookup returns CDR1 LGHNA and CDR2 YSLEER. V was pared by 4 bases and J by 7 bases, with 15 bases of the junction left unmatched. This CDR3 has 16 amino acids. The CDR3 nucleotides are TGCGCCAGCAGCCGCGATTACGTAACAGGGGTTCGTGGCTACACCTTC. Its protein product is CASSRDYVTGVRGYTF.

The chain couples TRBV2 to TRBJ2-7, with D possibly being TRBD2 (6 bases). V was clipped by 4 bases and J by 9 bases, with 16 bases between them. This CDR3 is built from 13 residues. Germline V gene sequence: CDR1 SNHLY, CDR2 FYNNEI. For the CDR3, the DNA is TGTGCCAGCAGTGGGGGTCTCGGGGGAGGGCAGTACTTC. This translates into CASSGGLGGGQYF.

The rearrangement uses TRBV4-3 and TRBJ2-3, with TRBD2 matching over 7 bases. Trimming cost V 3 bases and J 5 bases; bases outside gene matches: 5. CDR1 LGHNA and CDR2 YSLEER come from the germline V gene. CDR3 length: 14 residues. The CDR3 region has the DNA TGCGCCAGCAGCCAGGGCGGGGGTGGAGATACGCAGTATTTT. It translates to CASSQGGGGDTQYF.

The chain joins TRBV6-5 to TRBJ1-1, with D unresolved. CDR3 size: 14 residues. Germline V gene sequence: CDR1 MNHEY, CDR2 SVGAGI. The V and J ends lost 7 bases and 0 bases respectively, with 12 bases between them. CDR3 coding DNA: TGTGCCAGCACGAAGGAGGCGGTGAACACTGAAGCTTTCTTT. It codes for CASTKEAVNTEAFF.

V gene TRBV4-2 combines with J gene TRBJ1-1, with D unclear. CDR3 length equals 13 residues. CDR1 and CDR2 from the germline V gene are LGHNA and YNFKEQ. V gave up 1 base and J gave up 5 bases, with 8 bases separating them. CDR3 sequence: CASSQVLRTEAFF. The DNA of the CDR3 is TGTGCCAGCAGCCAAGTGCTGAGAACTGAAGCTTTCTTT.

V gene TRBV7-9 combines with J gene TRBJ2-5; D is perhaps TRBD2 (5 bases). CDR1 is SEHNR, CDR2 FQNEAQ, per germline (reference sequence). Trimming left V 7 bases short and J 4 bases short, with 7 bases between. CDR3 length equals 11 residues. The CDR3 is CASTGGETQYF. The DNA for the CDR3 is TGTGCCAGCACTGGAGGAGAGACCCAGTACTTC.

The chain has TRBV7-2 and TRBJ2-3; 7 bases agree with TRBD2. The junction had 5 bases not matched to a gene; V was cut back by 4 bases and J by 1 base. The CDR3 runs 15 residues. The germline V gene encodes CDR1 SGHTA and CDR2 FQGNSA. The CDR3, as DNA: TGTGCCAGCAGCTCTTGGGGGAGGGGCACAGATACGCAGTATTTT. Its translation: CASSSWGRGTDTQYF.